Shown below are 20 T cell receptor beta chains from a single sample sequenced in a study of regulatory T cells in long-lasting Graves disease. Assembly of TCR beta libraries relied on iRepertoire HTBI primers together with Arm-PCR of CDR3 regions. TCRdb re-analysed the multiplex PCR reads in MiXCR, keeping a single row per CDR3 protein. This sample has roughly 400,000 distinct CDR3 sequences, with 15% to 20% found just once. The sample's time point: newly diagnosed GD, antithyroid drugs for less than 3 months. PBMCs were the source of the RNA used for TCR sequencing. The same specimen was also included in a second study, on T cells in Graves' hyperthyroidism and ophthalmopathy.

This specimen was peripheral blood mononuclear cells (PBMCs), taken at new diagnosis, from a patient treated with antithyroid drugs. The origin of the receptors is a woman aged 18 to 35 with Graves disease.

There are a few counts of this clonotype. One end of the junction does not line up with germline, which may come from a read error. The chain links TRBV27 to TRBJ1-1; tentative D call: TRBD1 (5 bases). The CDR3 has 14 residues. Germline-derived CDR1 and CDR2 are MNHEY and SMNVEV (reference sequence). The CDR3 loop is CASSLSREATEAFF. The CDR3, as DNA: TGTGCCAGCAGTCTATCCAGGGAGGCCACTGAAGCTTTCTTT.

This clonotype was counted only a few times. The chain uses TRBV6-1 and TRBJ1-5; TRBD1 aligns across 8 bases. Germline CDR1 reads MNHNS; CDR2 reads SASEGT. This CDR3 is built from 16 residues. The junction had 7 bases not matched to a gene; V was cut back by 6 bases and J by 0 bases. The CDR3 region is CASSKTGGVSNQPQHF. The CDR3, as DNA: TGTGCCAGCAGCAAAACAGGGGGAGTTAGCAATCAGCCCCAGCATTTT.

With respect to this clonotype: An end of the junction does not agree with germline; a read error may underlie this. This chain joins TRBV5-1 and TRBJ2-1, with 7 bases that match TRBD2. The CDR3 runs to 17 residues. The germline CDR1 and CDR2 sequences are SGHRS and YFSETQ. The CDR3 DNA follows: TGCGCCAGCAGCTTGCCGCTCGGCGGGAGTCCCTACAATGAGCGGTTCTTC. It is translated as CASSLPLGGSPYNERFF.

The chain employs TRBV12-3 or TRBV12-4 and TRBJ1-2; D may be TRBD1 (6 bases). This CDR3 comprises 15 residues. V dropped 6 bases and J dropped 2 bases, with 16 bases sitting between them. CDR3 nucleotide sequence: TGTGCCAGCAGCCAGTTAAGGGGGACAAACTATGGCTACACCTTC. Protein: CASSQLRGTNYGYTF.

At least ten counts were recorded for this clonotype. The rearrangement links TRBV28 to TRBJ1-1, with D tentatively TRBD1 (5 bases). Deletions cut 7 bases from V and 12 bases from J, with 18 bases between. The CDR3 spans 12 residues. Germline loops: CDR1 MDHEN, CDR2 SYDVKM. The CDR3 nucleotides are TGTGCCAGCAAAACTACAGGACCCAGGACTTTCTTT. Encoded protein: CASKTTGPRTFF.

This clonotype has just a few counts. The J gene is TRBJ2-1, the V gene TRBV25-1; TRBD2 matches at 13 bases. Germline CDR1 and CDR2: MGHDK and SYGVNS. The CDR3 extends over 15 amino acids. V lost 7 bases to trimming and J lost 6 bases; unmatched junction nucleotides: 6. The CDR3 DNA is TGTGCCAGCACTCCGGGACTAGCGGGGTTCAATGAGCAGTTCTTC. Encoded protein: CASTPGLAGFNEQFF. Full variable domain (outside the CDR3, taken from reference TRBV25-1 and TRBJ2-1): EADIYQTPRYLVIGTGKKITLECSQTMGHDKMYWYQQDPGMELHLIHYSYGVNSTEKGDLSSESTVSRIRTEHFPLTLESARPSHTSQYLCASTPGLAGFNEQFFGPGTRLTVL.

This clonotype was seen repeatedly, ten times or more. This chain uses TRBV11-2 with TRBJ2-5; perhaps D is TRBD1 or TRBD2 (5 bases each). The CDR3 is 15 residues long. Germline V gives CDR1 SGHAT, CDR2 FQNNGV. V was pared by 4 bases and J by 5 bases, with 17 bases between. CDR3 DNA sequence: TGTGCCAGCAGCTCAACCGGGACGGTGGGGGAGACCCAGTACTTC. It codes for CASSSTGTVGETQYF.

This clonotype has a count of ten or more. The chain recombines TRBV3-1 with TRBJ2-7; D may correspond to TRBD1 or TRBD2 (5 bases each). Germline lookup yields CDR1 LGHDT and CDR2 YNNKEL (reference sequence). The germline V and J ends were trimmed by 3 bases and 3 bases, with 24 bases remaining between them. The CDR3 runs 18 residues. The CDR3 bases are TGTGCCAGCAGCCAGAAGGGAGTTGGGGGTAGTCTTGGCTACGAGCAGTACTTC. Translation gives CASSQKGVGGSLGYEQYF.

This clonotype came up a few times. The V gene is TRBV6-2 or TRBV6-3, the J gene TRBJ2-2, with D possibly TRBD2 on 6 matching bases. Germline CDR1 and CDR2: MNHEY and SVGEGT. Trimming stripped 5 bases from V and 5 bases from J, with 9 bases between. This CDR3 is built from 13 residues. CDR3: CASSNLATGELFF. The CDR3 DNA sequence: TGTGCCAGCAGTAACCTAGCGACCGGGGAGCTGTTTTTT.

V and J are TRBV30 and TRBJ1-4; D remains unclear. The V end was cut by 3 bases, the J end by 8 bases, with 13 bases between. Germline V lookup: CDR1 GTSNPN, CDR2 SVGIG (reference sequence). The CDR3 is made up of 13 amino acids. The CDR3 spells CAWSALQGEKLFF. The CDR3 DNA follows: TGTGCCTGGAGCGCCTTACAAGGCGAAAAACTGTTTTTT.

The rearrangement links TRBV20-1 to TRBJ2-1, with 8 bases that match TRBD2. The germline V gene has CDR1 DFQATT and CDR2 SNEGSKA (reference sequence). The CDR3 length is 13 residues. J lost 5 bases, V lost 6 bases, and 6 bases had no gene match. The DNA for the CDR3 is TGCAGTGCACAGCGGGAGCTAAACAATGAGCAGTTCTTC. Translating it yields CSAQRELNNEQFF.

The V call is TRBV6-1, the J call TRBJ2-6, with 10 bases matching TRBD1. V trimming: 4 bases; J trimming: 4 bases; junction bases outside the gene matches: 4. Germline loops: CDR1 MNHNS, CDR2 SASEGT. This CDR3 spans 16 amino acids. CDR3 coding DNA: TGTGCCAGCAGTGGACAGGGGGCAGAAGGGGCCAACGTCCTGACTTTC. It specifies CASSGQGAEGANVLTF.

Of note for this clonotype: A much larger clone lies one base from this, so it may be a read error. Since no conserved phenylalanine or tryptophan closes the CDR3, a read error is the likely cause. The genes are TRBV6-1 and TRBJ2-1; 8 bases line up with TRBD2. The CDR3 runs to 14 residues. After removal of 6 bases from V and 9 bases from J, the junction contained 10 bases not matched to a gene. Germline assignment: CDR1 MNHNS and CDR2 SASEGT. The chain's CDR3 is CASRRETSGSEQFL. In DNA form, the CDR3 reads TGTGCCAGCAGGCGAGAAACTAGCGGCAGTGAGCAGTTCCTC.

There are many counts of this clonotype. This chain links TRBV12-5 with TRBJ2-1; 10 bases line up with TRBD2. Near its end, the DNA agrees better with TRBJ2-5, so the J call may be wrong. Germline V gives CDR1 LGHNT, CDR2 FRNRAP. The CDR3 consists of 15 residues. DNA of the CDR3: TGTGCTAGTGGTTGGCCTAGCGGGAGCCCAGAGACCCAGTACTTC. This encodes CASGWPSGSPETQYF.

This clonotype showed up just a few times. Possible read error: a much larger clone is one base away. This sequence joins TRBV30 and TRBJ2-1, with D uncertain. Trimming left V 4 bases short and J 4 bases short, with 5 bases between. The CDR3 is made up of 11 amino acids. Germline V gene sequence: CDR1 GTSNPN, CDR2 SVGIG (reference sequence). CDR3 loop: CAWIEYNEQFF. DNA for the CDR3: TGTGCCTGGATAGAGTACAATGAGCAGTTCTTC.

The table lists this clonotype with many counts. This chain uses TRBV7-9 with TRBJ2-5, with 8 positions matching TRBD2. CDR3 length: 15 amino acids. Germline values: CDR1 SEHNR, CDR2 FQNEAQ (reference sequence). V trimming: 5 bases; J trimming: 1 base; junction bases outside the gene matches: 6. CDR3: CASSKGLDIQETQYF. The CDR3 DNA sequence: TGTGCCAGCAGCAAGGGACTAGATATCCAAGAGACCCAGTACTTC. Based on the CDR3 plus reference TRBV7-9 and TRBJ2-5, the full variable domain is DTGVSQNPRHKITKRGQNVTFRCDPISEHNRLYWYRQTLGQGPEFLTYFQNEAQLEKSRLLSDRFSAERPKGSFSTLEIQRTEQGDSAMYLCASSKGLDIQETQYFGPGTRLLVL.

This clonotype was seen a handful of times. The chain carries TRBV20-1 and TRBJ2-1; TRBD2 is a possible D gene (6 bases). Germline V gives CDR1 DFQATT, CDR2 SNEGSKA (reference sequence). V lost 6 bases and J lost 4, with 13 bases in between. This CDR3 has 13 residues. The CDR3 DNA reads TGCAGTGCGCGGGACCCACCATACAATGAGCAGTTCTTC. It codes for CSARDPPYNEQFF.

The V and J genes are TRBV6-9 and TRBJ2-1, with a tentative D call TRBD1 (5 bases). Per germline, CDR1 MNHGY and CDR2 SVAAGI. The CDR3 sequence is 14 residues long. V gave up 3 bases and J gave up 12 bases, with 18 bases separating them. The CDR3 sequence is CASSYPDTHSGQFF. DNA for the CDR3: TGTGCCAGCAGTTACCCGGACACCCACAGTGGGCAGTTCTTC.

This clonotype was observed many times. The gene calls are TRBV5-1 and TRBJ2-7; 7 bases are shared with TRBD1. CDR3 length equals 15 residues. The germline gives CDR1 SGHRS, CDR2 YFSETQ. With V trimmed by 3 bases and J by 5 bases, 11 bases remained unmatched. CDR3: CASSSKTGAWDEQYF. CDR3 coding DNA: TGCGCCAGCAGCTCTAAAACAGGGGCCTGGGACGAGCAGTACTTC.

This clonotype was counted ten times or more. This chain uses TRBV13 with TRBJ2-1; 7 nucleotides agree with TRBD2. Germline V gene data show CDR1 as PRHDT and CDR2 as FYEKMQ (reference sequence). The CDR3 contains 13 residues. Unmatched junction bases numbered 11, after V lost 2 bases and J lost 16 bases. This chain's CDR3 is CASSLRLAASCFF. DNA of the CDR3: TGTGCCAGCAGCTTAAGGCTAGCGGCAAGCTGCTTCTTC.